The following is a T cell receptor beta chain sequence with its context. Its cognate antigen is unknown. It was CD45RO-negative cells, positively selected for CCR7, that made up naive CD8 cells, with terminally differentiated effector memory CD45RA+ cells excluded. Over several immunoSEQ plates, each subset's genomic DNA was distributed in even portions. Each PCR replicate from the sorted subsets contained 150 to 250 ng DNA, which is tens of thousands of T cell genomes. The repertoire was sequenced with immunoSEQ multiplex PCR; TCRdb's copy has only in-frame clones and lacks some. The table records roughly 2.1 million clones, 93% of them present only once. CDR3 size: 15 residues. V lost 8 bases to trimming and J lost 2 bases; unmatched junction nucleotides: 5. Germline V CDR1 and CDR2: MNHEY, SVGAGI. This sample is drawn from a study of shared clonotypes between healthy human individuals. About the research overall: The study used three CD4 naive, three CD4 memory, two CD8 naive and one CD8 memory plate per donor. Points from the study as a whole: Across subsets, estimated richness was generally greater for naive than for memory populations.

The chain has TRBV6-5 and TRBJ2-3; 12 bases are a match to TRBD2. This TCR derives from a young man in good health. Some clones in this sample may be carry-over from other donors' samples. Sequencing input: naive CD8+ T cells from PBMCs. The CDR3 DNA follows: TGTGCCAGCTCCCTAGCGGGAGGGGCCACAGATACGCAGTATTTT. Residues: CASSLAGGATDTQYF.